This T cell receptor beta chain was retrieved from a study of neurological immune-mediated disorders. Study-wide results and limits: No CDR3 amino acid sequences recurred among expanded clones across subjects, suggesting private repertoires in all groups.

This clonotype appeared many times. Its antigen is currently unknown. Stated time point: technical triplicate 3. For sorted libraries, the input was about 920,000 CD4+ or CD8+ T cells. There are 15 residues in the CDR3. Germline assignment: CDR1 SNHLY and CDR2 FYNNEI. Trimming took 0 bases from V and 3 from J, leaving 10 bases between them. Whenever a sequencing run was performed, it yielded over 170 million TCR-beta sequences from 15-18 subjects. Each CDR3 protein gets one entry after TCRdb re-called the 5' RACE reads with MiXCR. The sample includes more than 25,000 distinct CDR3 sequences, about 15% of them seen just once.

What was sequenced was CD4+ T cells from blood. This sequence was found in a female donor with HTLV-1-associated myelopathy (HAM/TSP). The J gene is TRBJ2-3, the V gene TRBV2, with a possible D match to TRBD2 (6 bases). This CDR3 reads CASSEAGGLTDTQYF. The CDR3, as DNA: TGTGCCAGCAGTGAAGCGGGGGGTCTGACAGATACGCAGTATTTT.